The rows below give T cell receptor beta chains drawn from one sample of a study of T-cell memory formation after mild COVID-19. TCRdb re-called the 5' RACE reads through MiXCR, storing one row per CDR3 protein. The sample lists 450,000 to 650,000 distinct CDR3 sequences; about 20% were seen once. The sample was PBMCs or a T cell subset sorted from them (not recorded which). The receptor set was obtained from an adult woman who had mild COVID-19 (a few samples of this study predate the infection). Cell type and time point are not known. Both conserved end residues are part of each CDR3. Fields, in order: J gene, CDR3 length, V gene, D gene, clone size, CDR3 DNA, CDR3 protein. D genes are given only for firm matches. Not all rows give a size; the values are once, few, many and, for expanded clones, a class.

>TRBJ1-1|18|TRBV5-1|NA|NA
TGCGCCAGCAGCTCGCAATGGAGTCAGTTGCAGGTGAACACTGAAGCTTTCTTT
CASSSQWSQLQVNTEAFF
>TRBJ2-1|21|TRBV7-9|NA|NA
TGTGCCAGCAGCCGCCGAATTAGCGGTTGGGGCTACGGCTGGGATAACAATGAGCAGTTCTTC
CASSRRISGWGYGWDNNEQFF
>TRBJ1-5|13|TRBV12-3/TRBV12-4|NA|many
TGTGCCAGCAGCTTAAGTTCAAATCAGCCCCAGCATTTT
CASSLSSNQPQHF
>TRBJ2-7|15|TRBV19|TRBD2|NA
TGTGCCAGTAGTATTAGACTAGCGGGAGGCTACGAGCAGTACTTC
CASSIRLAGGYEQYF
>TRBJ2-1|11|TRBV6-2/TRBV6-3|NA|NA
TGTGCCAGCAGTTACTCCGGGGATCAGTTCTTC
CASSYSGDQFF
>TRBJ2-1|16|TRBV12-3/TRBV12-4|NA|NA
TGTGCCAGCAGTACCGGACAGAAGCTGATCTACAATGAGCAGTTCTTC
CASSTGQKLIYNEQFF
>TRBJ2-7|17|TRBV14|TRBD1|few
TGTGCCAGCAGCCAAGCTACCCTTCGGGACAGGGCCTACGAGCAGTACTTC
CASSQATLRDRAYEQYF
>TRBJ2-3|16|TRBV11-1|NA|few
TGTGCCAGCAGCTTAGACCGACTAGTGAACGGCGATACGCAGTATTTT
CASSLDRLVNGDTQYF
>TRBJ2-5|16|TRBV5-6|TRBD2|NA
TGTGCCAGCAGCTTAAGGACTAGCGGGGGTTCGGAGACCCAGTACTTC
CASSLRTSGGSETQYF
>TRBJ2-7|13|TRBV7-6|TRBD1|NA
TGTGCCAGCAGTGGGGCAGGGGGAAACGAGCAGTACTTC
CASSGAGGNEQYF
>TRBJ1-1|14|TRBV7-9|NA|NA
TGTGCCAGCAGCCCGGACTTAATGAACACTGAAGCTTTCTTT
CASSPDLMNTEAFF
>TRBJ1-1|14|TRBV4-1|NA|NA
TGCGCCAGCAGCCAAGTGGGGGGACCTAACGAAGCTTTCTTT
CASSQVGGPNEAFF
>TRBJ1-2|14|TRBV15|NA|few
TGTGCCACCAGCAGAGACCTGGCGGGGTATGGCTACACCTTC
CATSRDLAGYGYTF
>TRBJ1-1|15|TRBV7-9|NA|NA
TGTGCCAGCACCCCCCGGATACAAGACAGAGTTGAAGCTTTCTTT
CASTPRIQDRVEAFF
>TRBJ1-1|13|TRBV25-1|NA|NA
TGTGCCAGCATGGGGACTCTTTCCCCTGAAGCTTTCTTT
CASMGTLSPEAFF
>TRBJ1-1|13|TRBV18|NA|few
TGTGCCAGCTCACCCGTAGACCAGCACCGGGCTTTCTTT
CASSPVDQHRAFF
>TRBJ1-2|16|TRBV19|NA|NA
TGTGCCAGTAGCCCCCTTGGCACCGCGACTAACTATGGCTACACCTTC
CASSPLGTATNYGYTF
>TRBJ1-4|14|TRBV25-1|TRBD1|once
TGTGCCAGCAGTCAGACAGGGGTTTTTGAAAAACTGTTTTTT
CASSQTGVFEKLFF
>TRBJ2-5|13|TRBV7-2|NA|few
TGTGCCAGCAGCGTACAGGGAGTAGAGACCCAGTACTTC
CASSVQGVETQYF
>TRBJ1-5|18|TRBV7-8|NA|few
TGTGCCAGCAGCTTGTACCGGGACAAGTCTTATAGCAATCAGCCCCAGCATTTT
CASSLYRDKSYSNQPQHF
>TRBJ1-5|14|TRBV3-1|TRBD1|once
TGTGCCAGCAGCTACGACAGGGGAGGAAAGCCCCAGCATTTT
CASSYDRGGKPQHF
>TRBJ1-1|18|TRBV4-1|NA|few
TGCGCCAGCAGCCAAGGGGGTGGGGTCCAAGGGGGTTCCACTGAAGCTTTCTTT
CASSQGGGVQGGSTEAFF
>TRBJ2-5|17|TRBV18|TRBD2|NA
TGTGCCAGCTCCGGTCCTCGAGGCGGGAGAGGCGCGGAGACCCAGTACTTC
CASSGPRGGRGAETQYF
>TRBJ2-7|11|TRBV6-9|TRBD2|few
TGTGCCAGCAGTTCTACAGCGGGGGCGTACTTC
CASSSTAGAYF
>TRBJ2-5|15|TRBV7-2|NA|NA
TGTGCCAGCAGCACATCCCTCGCCAGGCAAGAGACCCAGTACTTC
CASSTSLARQETQYF
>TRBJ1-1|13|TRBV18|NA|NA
TGTGCCAGCTCGCCGACACCGGGGACTGAAGCTTTCTTT
CASSPTPGTEAFF
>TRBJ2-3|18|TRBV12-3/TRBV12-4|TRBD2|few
TGTGCCAGCAGTACCCCTCCCGGGACTAGCGGTATCACAGATACGCAGTATTTT
CASSTPPGTSGITDTQYF
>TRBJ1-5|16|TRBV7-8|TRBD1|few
TGTGCCAGCAGCCGAGGACAGGGGGTGAGCAATCAGCCCCAGCATTTT
CASSRGQGVSNQPQHF
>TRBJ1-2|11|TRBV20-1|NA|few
TGCAGTGCTAGCGGCGGCCTGGGCTACACCTTC
CSASGGLGYTF
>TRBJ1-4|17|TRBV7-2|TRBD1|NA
TGTGCCAGCACCTCCTATTTTACCGGGACAGGGGATGAAAAACTGTTTTTT
CASTSYFTGTGDEKLFF
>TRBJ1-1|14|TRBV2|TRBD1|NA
TGTGCCAGCACTGGACAGGGGCTGGGGACTGAAGCTTTCTTT
CASTGQGLGTEAFF
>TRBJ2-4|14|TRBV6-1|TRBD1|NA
TGTGCCAGCAGTGCGGCAGGGGGCAAAAACATTCAGTACTTC
CASSAAGGKNIQYF
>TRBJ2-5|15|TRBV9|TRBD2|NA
TGTGCCAGCAGCGTAGCACTCGGGAGGAAAGAGACCCAGTACTTC
CASSVALGRKETQYF
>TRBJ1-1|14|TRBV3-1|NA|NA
TGTGCCAGCAGCCAAGAGCAGGGCCACACTGAAGCTTTCTTT
CASSQEQGHTEAFF
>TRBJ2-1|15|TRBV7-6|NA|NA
TGTGCCAGCAGCTCGATTCCCCTATCCTACAATGAGCAGTTCTTC
CASSSIPLSYNEQFF
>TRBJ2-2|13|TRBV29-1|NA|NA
TGCAGCGTTGAAGAGGGTGGATCCGGGGAGCTGTTTTTT
CSVEEGGSGELFF
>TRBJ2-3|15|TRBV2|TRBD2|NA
TGTGCCAGCAGTGTAGGTCTAGCGGGGGTAGATACGCAGTATTTT
CASSVGLAGVDTQYF
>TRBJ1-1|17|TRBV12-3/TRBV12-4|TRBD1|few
TGTGCCAGCAGTTTAGCGGGACAGCCCCGAGAGGACACTGAAGCTTTCTTT
CASSLAGQPREDTEAFF
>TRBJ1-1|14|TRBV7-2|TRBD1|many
TGTGCCAGCAGCTCAGGACAGGGGCACACTGAAGCTTTCTTT
CASSSGQGHTEAFF
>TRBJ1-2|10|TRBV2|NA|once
TGTGCCGGAAGAGGTGGGGGCTACACCTTC
CAGRGGGYTF
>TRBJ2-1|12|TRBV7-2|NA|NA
TGTGCCAGCAGCTTATGGGCCAACGAGCAGTTCTTC
CASSLWANEQFF
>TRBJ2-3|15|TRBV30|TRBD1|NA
TGTGCCTGGAGTGTGACAGGGGTGGGCACAGATACGCAGTATTTT
CAWSVTGVGTDTQYF
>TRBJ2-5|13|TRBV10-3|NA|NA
TGTGCCATCAGTGAACAGGGTGAGGAGACCCAGTACTTC
CAISEQGEETQYF
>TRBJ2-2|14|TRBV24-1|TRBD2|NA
TGTGCCACCAGTGTTCGGGGGGGAACCGGGGAGCTGTTTTTT
CATSVRGGTGELFF
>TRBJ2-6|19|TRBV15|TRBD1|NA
TGTGCCACCAGCAGAGATCTTGGGACAGGCTACTCTGGGGCCAACGTCCTGACTTTC
CATSRDLGTGYSGANVLTF
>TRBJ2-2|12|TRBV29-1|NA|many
TGCAGCGGTCGACAGGCCGGCGGGGAGCTGTTTTTT
CSGRQAGGELFF
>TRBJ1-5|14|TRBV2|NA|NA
TGTGCCAGCAGTGAACGGACGCCGAATCAGCCCCAGCATTTT
CASSERTPNQPQHF
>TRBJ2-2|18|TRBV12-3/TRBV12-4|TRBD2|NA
TGTGCCAGCAGTTTAACCCGCTCTAGCGGGAGAGGCACCGGGGAGCTGTTTTTT
CASSLTRSSGRGTGELFF
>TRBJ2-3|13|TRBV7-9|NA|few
TGTGCCAGCAGCCACGGGGTGGAAGATACGCAGTATTTT
CASSHGVEDTQYF
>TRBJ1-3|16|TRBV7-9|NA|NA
TGTGCCACGCCCAGGGTTACAGCGGACTCTGGAAACACCATATATTTT
CATPRVTADSGNTIYF
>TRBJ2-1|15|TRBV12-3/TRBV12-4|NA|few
TGTGCCAGCAGGATACTTGGATCAGGGAGTAATGAGCAGTTCTTC
CASRILGSGSNEQFF
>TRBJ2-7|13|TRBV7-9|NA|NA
TGTGCCAGCAGCTCAGGGACTCCCTACGAGCAGTACTTC
CASSSGTPYEQYF
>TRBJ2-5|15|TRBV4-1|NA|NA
TGCGCCAGCAGCCAAGAGGGGCGCTCGGGGGAGACCCAGTACTTC
CASSQEGRSGETQYF
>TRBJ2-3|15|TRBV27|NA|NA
TGTGCCAGCGCTAATGCGCCCAGGGAAACAGATACGCAGTATTTT
CASANAPRETDTQYF
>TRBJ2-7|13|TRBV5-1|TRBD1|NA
TGCGCCAGCAGCTTGGGCAGGGGGCGCGAGCAGTACTTC
CASSLGRGREQYF
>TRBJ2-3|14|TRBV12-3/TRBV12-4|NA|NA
TGTGCCAGCATCCTCGGGGGTAGCACAGATACGCAGTATTTT
CASILGGSTDTQYF
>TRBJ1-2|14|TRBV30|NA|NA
TGTGCCTGGAGTGTAGGACTGACTAACTATGGCTACACCTTC
CAWSVGLTNYGYTF
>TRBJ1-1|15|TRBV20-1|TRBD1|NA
TGCAGTGCTCCCCGACAGGGGGCAAGGAACACTGAAGCTTTCTTT
CSAPRQGARNTEAFF
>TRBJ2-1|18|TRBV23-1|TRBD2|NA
TGCGCCAGCAGCCCACCGGGACTAGCGGGAGAAAGTGACAATGAGCAGTTCTTC
CASSPPGLAGESDNEQFF
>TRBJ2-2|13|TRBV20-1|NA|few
TGCAGTGCTAACTCCAGGGGCGGCGGGGAGCTGTTTTTT
CSANSRGGGELFF